These T cell receptor beta chains were read from a single sample in a study of cytomegalovirus exposure and HLA in healthy donors. Libraries were prepared by immunoSEQ multiplex PCR; TCRdb keeps only in-frame clonotypes and omits some of them. The sample consists of under 150,000 clones, about 82% of them appearing once. The sequenced sample was PBMCs. All receptors come from a male donor in good health and CMV-seronegative. The CDR3 runs from the conserved cysteine through the conserved F or W. The D gene is left open where the match is weak. The size of a clone is reported for some rows only, either as once, few or many, or as a class for expanded clones.

d_gene: NA; v_gene: TRBV15; j_gene: TRBJ2-5; abundance: NA; CDR3nt: TGTGCCACCAGCAGAGAAATCAGGGTGGAGACCCAGTACTTC; CDR3aa: CATSREIRVETQYF
d_gene: TRBD1; v_gene: TRBV7-9; j_gene: TRBJ2-2; abundance: NA; CDR3nt: TGTGCCAGCAGCTCGACAGGGGCGAACACCGGGGAGCTGTTTTTT; CDR3aa: CASSSTGANTGELFF
d_gene: TRBD1; v_gene: TRBV19; j_gene: TRBJ1-6; abundance: NA; CDR3nt: TGTGCCAGTAGTATAGGGGGCAGGGGGCTGCTTTCACCCCTCCACTTT; CDR3aa: CASSIGGRGLLSPLHF
d_gene: NA; v_gene: TRBV5-1; j_gene: TRBJ1-5; abundance: NA; CDR3nt: TGCGCCAGCAGCGCGCGTCCTTCCGGGGGTGGTCAGCCCCAGCATTTT; CDR3aa: CASSARPSGGGQPQHF
d_gene: NA; v_gene: TRBV12-5; j_gene: TRBJ2-3; abundance: NA; CDR3nt: TGTGCTAGTGGTCCGCCCTCGAGCGCGAGCACAGATACGCAGTATTTT; CDR3aa: CASGPPSSASTDTQYF
d_gene: NA; v_gene: TRBV29-1; j_gene: TRBJ1-2; abundance: NA; CDR3nt: TGCAGCGTTGCTACGGCAGGGGTGTTTTTCTATGGCTACACCTTC; CDR3aa: CSVATAGVFFYGYTF
d_gene: TRBD2; v_gene: TRBV6-5; j_gene: TRBJ2-1; abundance: NA; CDR3nt: TGTGCCAGCAGTTACCTGGCTAGCGGTATCAGGAATGAGCAGTTCTTC; CDR3aa: CASSYLASGIRNEQFF
d_gene: NA; v_gene: TRBV7-9; j_gene: TRBJ2-3; abundance: once; CDR3nt: TGTGCCAGCAGCAAACAGGGAAGGGAGAGCACAGATACGCAGTATTTT; CDR3aa: CASSKQGRESTDTQYF
d_gene: TRBD1; v_gene: TRBV2; j_gene: TRBJ1-1; abundance: once; CDR3nt: TGTGCCAGCAGAAACAGGGGACTGAACACTGAAGCTTTCTTT; CDR3aa: CASRNRGLNTEAFF
d_gene: TRBD2; v_gene: TRBV11-2; j_gene: TRBJ2-1; abundance: few; CDR3nt: TGTGCCAGCAGCCCGACTAGCGCAACCTACAATGAGCAGTTCTTC; CDR3aa: CASSPTSATYNEQFF
d_gene: TRBD1; v_gene: TRBV19; j_gene: TRBJ2-2; abundance: NA; CDR3nt: TGTGCCAGTAGTATAGAGACAGGGGGCACCGGGGAGCTGTTTTTT; CDR3aa: CASSIETGGTGELFF
d_gene: NA; v_gene: TRBV21-1; j_gene: TRBJ1-2; abundance: NA; CDR3nt: TGTGCCAGCAGCAAAGCGTTCTGGGGGGAACGGGGCTACACCTTC; CDR3aa: CASSKAFWGERGYTF
d_gene: NA; v_gene: TRBV5-1; j_gene: TRBJ2-7; abundance: NA; CDR3nt: TGCGCCAGCAGCTTGGTTCCAGGGGCCCTTGGCGAGCAGTACTTC; CDR3aa: CASSLVPGALGEQYF
d_gene: NA; v_gene: TRBV2; j_gene: TRBJ2-5; abundance: few; CDR3nt: TGTGCCAGCAGGATTCGACAGAATCAAGAGACCCAGTACTTC; CDR3aa: CASRIRQNQETQYF
d_gene: NA; v_gene: TRBV6-5; j_gene: TRBJ1-4; abundance: NA; CDR3nt: TGTGCCAGCAGTTACTCACGGCAGGGAACTAATGAAAAACTGTTTTTT; CDR3aa: CASSYSRQGTNEKLFF
d_gene: NA; v_gene: TRBV18; j_gene: TRBJ2-1; abundance: NA; CDR3nt: TGTGCCAGCTCACCACTAGCGGACTACAATGAGCAGTTCTTC; CDR3aa: CASSPLADYNEQFF
d_gene: NA; v_gene: TRBV5-8; j_gene: TRBJ1-1; abundance: NA; CDR3nt: TGTGCCAGCAGCGCTGAGATGAACACTGAAGCTTTCTTT; CDR3aa: CASSAEMNTEAFF
d_gene: TRBD2; v_gene: TRBV9; j_gene: TRBJ2-2; abundance: NA; CDR3nt: TGTGCCAGCAGCTCCCTCGGGGGGGCCACGAACACCGGGGAGCTGTTTTTT; CDR3aa: CASSSLGGATNTGELFF
d_gene: NA; v_gene: TRBV23-1; j_gene: TRBJ1-1; abundance: NA; CDR3nt: TGCGCCAGCCTAGGACAGTCGAACACTGAAGCTTTCTTT; CDR3aa: CASLGQSNTEAFF
d_gene: NA; v_gene: TRBV2; j_gene: TRBJ2-5; abundance: NA; CDR3nt: TGTGCCAGCGGCGCACCCGACCTCGTCGGGGAGACCCAGTACTTC; CDR3aa: CASGAPDLVGETQYF
d_gene: NA; v_gene: TRBV4-2; j_gene: TRBJ1-3; abundance: NA; CDR3nt: TGTGCCAGCAGCCAAGATAGAAACACCATATATTTT; CDR3aa: CASSQDRNTIYF
d_gene: TRBD1; v_gene: TRBV4-1; j_gene: TRBJ1-2; abundance: NA; CDR3nt: TGCGCCAGCAGCCAACCGGGACAGGGCCTCTATGGCTACACCTTC; CDR3aa: CASSQPGQGLYGYTF
d_gene: TRBD1; v_gene: TRBV5-1; j_gene: TRBJ2-5; abundance: NA; CDR3nt: TGCGCCAGCAGGCCGGAGGACAGGGGGCCGACCAAGACCCAGTACTTC; CDR3aa: CASRPEDRGPTKTQYF
d_gene: NA; v_gene: TRBV30; j_gene: TRBJ2-2; abundance: NA; CDR3nt: TGTGCCTGGAGTCCTCCGGGAGCCGGGGAGCTGTTTTTT; CDR3aa: CAWSPPGAGELFF
d_gene: TRBD1; v_gene: TRBV5-1; j_gene: TRBJ1-2; abundance: NA; CDR3nt: TGCGCCAGCAGCCTCCGACAGGGATCGGAGATTAAGGGCTACACCTTC; CDR3aa: CASSLRQGSEIKGYTF